The present TCR beta chain was sequenced within a study of early T cells in non-severe SARS-CoV-2 infection. Study context: Unpaired chains resulted from sequencing bulk RNA of unsorted whole blood. The study, taken as a whole, reports: Matching results from VDJdb favored anti-spike CD8 responses, leaving private and CD4 specificities undetected.

This clonotype was recorded at least ten times. The target antigen is unknown. The V end lost 1 base, the J end lost 9 bases, and 16 bases lay between the germline ends. The CDR3 is 16 amino acids. cDNA molecules, individually, were tagged with unique molecular identifiers. TCRdb used MiXCR to reprocess the 5' RACE reads, holding one entry per CDR3 protein. The table includes 45,000 to 55,000 distinct CDR3 sequences, 6.5% to 9.5% detected once. The chain combines TRBV12-3 or TRBV12-4 with TRBJ1-6; D is unclear. Specimen: whole blood. This clonotype was obtained from an adult who was a healthcare worker with PCR-confirmed SARS-CoV-2 infection or an uninfected control (not recorded which). This CDR3 is CASSLGGISFGSPLHF. The CDR3 nucleotides are TGTGCCAGCAGTTTAGGAGGGATCTCTTTCGGTTCACCCCTCCACTTT.